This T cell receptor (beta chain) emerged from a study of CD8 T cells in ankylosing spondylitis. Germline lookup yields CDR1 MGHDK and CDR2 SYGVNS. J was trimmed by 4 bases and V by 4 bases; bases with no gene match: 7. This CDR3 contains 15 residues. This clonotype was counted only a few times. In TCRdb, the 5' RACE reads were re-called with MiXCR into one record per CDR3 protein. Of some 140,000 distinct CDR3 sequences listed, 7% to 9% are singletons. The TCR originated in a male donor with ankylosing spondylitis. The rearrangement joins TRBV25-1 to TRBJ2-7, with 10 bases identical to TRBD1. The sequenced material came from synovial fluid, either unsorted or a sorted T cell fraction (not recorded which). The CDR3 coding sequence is TGTGCCAGCAGTGGAGGAGAGGACAGGGGGTACGAGCAGTACTTC. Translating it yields CASSGGEDRGYEQYF.